The present entry profiles one TCR beta chain with its context. The data were produced by immunoSEQ multiplex PCR, yet TCRdb's version contains in-frame clones alone and is incomplete. The repertoire has fewer than 250,000 clones, 70% to 90% of them found once; the top ten carry around 9.8%. This record belongs to a study of blood T cell repertoires in COVID-19. Across the study: COVID-19 samples collected from the United States, Italy and Spain covered acute and convalescent phases. PBMCs, B-cell-depleted T cells, or T cells were the source of the cDNA or gDNA that made up the material.

The V gene end was trimmed by 3 bases and the J gene end by 4 bases; junction bases not matched to a gene: 9. This CDR3 is built from 15 residues. Germline V lookup: CDR1 SGHRS, CDR2 YFSETQ. The chain has TRBV5-1 and TRBJ1-2; TRBD1 agrees at 7 bases. Sequenced sample: PBMCs or T cells enriched from blood (not recorded which). This receptor was taken from a woman in her forties or fifties with acute COVID-19. In DNA form, the CDR3 reads TGCGCCAGCAGCTACGGGACAGTGGGCTCCTATGGCTACACCTTC. Translated, it gives CASSYGTVGSYGYTF.